The T cell receptor (beta chain) described here comes from a study of blood T cells in healthy people across ages. Whole-study findings and limits: Long-lived donors carried more naive CD4+ cells and greater diversity than aged donors.

Then a second PCR, running about 6 to 11 cycles, was carried out with a sample-barcoded 5' primer and a J-beta primer mix. One entry per CDR3 protein results from TCRdb running MiXCR on the 5' RACE reads. The sample shows roughly 1,500,000 distinct CDR3 sequences, about 35% of them seen only once. The CDR3 extends over 13 amino acids. Trimming removed 3 bases at V and 10 bases at J, with 13 bases between. The germline CDR1 and CDR2 sequences are MGHDK and SYGVNS. About this clonotype itself: Antigen specificity is unknown.

The TCR comes from a woman younger than 45 in good health. The specimen was blood. The V and J genes are TRBV25-1 and TRBJ2-1; D unclear. The CDR3 protein is CASSDSGLREQFF. In DNA form, the CDR3 reads TGTGCCAGCAGTGACTCGGGTCTCAGGGAGCAGTTCTTC.